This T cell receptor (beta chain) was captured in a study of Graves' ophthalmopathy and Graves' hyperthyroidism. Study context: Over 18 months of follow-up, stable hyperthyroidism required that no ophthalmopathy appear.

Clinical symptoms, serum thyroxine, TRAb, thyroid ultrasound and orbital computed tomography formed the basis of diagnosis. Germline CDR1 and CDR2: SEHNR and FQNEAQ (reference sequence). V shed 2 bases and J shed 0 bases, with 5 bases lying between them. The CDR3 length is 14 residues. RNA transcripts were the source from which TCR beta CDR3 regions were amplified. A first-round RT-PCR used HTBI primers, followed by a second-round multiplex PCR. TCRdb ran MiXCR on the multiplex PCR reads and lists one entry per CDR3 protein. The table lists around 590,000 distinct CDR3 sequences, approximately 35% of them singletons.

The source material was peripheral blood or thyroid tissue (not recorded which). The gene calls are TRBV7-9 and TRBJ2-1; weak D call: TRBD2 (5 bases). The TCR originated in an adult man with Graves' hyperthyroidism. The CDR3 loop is CASSLSGSYNEQFF. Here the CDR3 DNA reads TGTGCCAGCAGCTTAAGCGGCTCCTACAATGAGCAGTTCTTC.